Listed below are T cell receptor beta chains from one sample, sequenced in a study of cytomegalovirus exposure and HLA in healthy donors. Assay: immunoSEQ multiplex PCR; the TCRdb copy retains only in-frame clones and omits some. The profile shows 150,000 to 200,000 clones, about 77% of them singletons. Sequenced material: PBMCs. These receptors all come from a female donor in good health and CMV-seronegative. Both conserved end residues are part of each CDR3. Size is omitted from some rows. Given values are once, few, many or a class for expanded clones.

CDR3aa: CASSSTGGTYEQYF
abundance: .
j_gene: TRBJ2-7
v_gene: TRBV6-5
len: 14

CDR3aa: CASSLLTLNNEQFF
abundance: .
j_gene: TRBJ2-1
v_gene: TRBV11-2
len: 14

CDR3aa: CASSQVRGVRENTEAFF
abundance: .
j_gene: TRBJ1-1
v_gene: TRBV14
len: 17

CDR3aa: CASTPGSPMNTEAFF
abundance: .
j_gene: TRBJ1-1
v_gene: TRBV7-9
len: 15

CDR3aa: CASSPGQGIDYGYTF
abundance: .
j_gene: TRBJ1-2
v_gene: TRBV7-9
len: 15

CDR3aa: CASSSSGWRDEQFF
abundance: .
j_gene: TRBJ2-1
v_gene: TRBV27
len: 14

CDR3aa: CAWSVSRNTEAFF
abundance: .
j_gene: TRBJ1-1
v_gene: TRBV30
len: 13

CDR3aa: CASSVAYSPYEQYF
abundance: .
j_gene: TRBJ2-7
v_gene: TRBV9
len: 14

CDR3aa: CASRIERGRSYEQYF
abundance: .
j_gene: TRBJ2-7
v_gene: TRBV6-5
len: 15

CDR3aa: CASSYLQTSGEQYF
abundance: .
j_gene: TRBJ2-7
v_gene: TRBV6-5
len: 14

CDR3aa: CASSDRETGELFF
abundance: .
j_gene: TRBJ2-2
v_gene: TRBV2
len: 13

CDR3aa: CASTIVGDYGYTF
abundance: .
j_gene: TRBJ1-2
v_gene: TRBV19
len: 13

CDR3aa: CASSFWGAAYEQYF
abundance: .
j_gene: TRBJ2-7
v_gene: TRBV19
len: 14

CDR3aa: CASSKATGYENTEAFF
abundance: .
j_gene: TRBJ1-1
v_gene: TRBV21-1
len: 16

CDR3aa: CASSPDRGRFTDTQYF
abundance: .
j_gene: TRBJ2-3
v_gene: TRBV27
len: 16

CDR3aa: CASSVYVDSPLHF
abundance: .
j_gene: TRBJ1-6
v_gene: TRBV27
len: 13

CDR3aa: CASSLALTGSTNEKLFF
abundance: .
j_gene: TRBJ1-4
v_gene: TRBV5-4
len: 17

CDR3aa: CASAAPRDGEKLFF
abundance: once
j_gene: TRBJ1-4
v_gene: TRBV7-9
len: 14

CDR3aa: CASRETSGSFYEQYF
abundance: .
j_gene: TRBJ2-7
v_gene: TRBV6-5
len: 15

CDR3aa: CASSSTGGRVIDEQFF
abundance: .
j_gene: TRBJ2-1
v_gene: TRBV7-9
len: 16

CDR3aa: CASSPGQGGTEAFF
abundance: .
j_gene: TRBJ1-1
v_gene: TRBV7-9
len: 14

CDR3aa: CASSSGIAGELFF
abundance: .
j_gene: TRBJ2-2
v_gene: TRBV4-2
len: 13

CDR3aa: CASSLRAAGGNEQYF
abundance: .
j_gene: TRBJ2-7
v_gene: TRBV28
len: 15

CDR3aa: CASSSTPGQYYEQYF
abundance: .
j_gene: TRBJ2-7
v_gene: TRBV27
len: 15

CDR3aa: CASSISSGGAQETQYF
abundance: .
j_gene: TRBJ2-5
v_gene: TRBV9
len: 16

CDR3aa: CASGTWVTEAFF
abundance: .
j_gene: TRBJ1-1
v_gene: TRBV19
len: 12

CDR3aa: CASRRTSAYYEQYF
abundance: once
j_gene: TRBJ2-7
v_gene: TRBV5-8
len: 14

CDR3aa: CASSQDRAYSGNTIYF
abundance: .
j_gene: TRBJ1-3
v_gene: TRBV4-2
len: 16

CDR3aa: CASSLESGVPYEQYF
abundance: .
j_gene: TRBJ2-7
v_gene: TRBV7-9
len: 15

CDR3aa: CATSGLDRPPLIYGYTF
abundance: .
j_gene: TRBJ1-2
v_gene: TRBV15
len: 17

CDR3aa: CASSNQGQRNTIYF
abundance: .
j_gene: TRBJ1-3
v_gene: TRBV19
len: 14

CDR3aa: CASSPRQGRDTGELFF
abundance: .
j_gene: TRBJ2-2
v_gene: TRBV9
len: 16

CDR3aa: CASRDRAYQETQYF
abundance: .
j_gene: TRBJ2-5
v_gene: TRBV6-1
len: 14

CDR3aa: CASSMTGTSGNTIYF
abundance: .
j_gene: TRBJ1-3
v_gene: TRBV27
len: 15

CDR3aa: CASSLAVRGQETQYF
abundance: .
j_gene: TRBJ2-5
v_gene: TRBV5-4
len: 15

CDR3aa: CASSLSTLVNTGELFF
abundance: .
j_gene: TRBJ2-2
v_gene: TRBV27
len: 16

CDR3aa: CASRRTGGTGNTIYF
abundance: .
j_gene: TRBJ1-3
v_gene: TRBV5-1
len: 15

CDR3aa: CASSLTGNTEAFF
abundance: .
j_gene: TRBJ1-1
v_gene: TRBV2
len: 13